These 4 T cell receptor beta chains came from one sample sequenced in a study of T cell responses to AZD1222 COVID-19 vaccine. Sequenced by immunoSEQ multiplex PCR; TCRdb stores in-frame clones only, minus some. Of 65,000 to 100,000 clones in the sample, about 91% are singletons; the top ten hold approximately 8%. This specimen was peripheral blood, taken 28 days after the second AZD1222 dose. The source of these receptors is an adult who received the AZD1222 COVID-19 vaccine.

The CDR3 sequence is CASSFDRTPLHF. Here the CDR3 DNA reads TGCGCCAGCAGCTTCGACCGTACACCCCTCCACTTT. The chain uses TRBV5-1 and TRBJ1-6; no clear D gene. CDR3 length: 12 residues. Looked up from germline, CDR1 is SGHRS and CDR2 is YFSETQ. The V end lost 2 bases, the J end lost 11 bases, and 8 bases lay between the germline ends. The whole variable domain, remainder taken from reference TRBV5-1 and TRBJ1-6, is KAGVTQTPRYLIKTRGQQVTLSCSPISGHRSVSWYQQTPGQGLQFLFEYFSETQRNKGNFPGRFSGRQFSNSRSEMNVSTLELGDSALYLCASSFDRTPLHFGNGTRLTVT.

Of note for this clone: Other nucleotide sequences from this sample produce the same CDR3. CDR3 nucleotide sequence: TGTGCCAGCAGCGTAGGGGATAGCACAGATACGCAGTATTTT. Protein product: CASSVGDSTDTQYF. The chain joins TRBV9 to TRBJ2-3; no reliable D call. Germline lookup yields CDR1 SGDLS and CDR2 YYNGEE. Between the trimmed V and J ends, which lost 0 bases and 0 bases, there was a span of 5 bases. The CDR3 sequence is 14 residues long.

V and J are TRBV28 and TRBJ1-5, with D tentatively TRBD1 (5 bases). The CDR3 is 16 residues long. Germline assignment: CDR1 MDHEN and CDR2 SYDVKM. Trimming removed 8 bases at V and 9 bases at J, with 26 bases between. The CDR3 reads CASSPESTPLGRPQHF. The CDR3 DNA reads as TGTGCCAGCTCCCCGGAATCTACCCCCTTGGGACGGCCCCAGCATTTT.

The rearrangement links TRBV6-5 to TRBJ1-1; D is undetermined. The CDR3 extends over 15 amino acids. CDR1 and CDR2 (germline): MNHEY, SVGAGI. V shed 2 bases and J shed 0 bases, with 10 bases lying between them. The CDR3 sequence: CASSYIATMNTEAFF. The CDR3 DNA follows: TGTGCCAGCAGTTACATTGCCACCATGAACACTGAAGCTTTCTTT.